These 8 T cell receptor beta chains were all obtained from the same sample, sequenced in a study of siplizumab effects on memory and regulatory T cells. Generated by immunoSEQ multiplex PCR, the TCRdb table keeps only in-frame clones and is missing some. The table shows more than 90,000 clones, with over 90% occurring only once. The sequencing input was non-Treg CD4+ T cells sorted from blood. All receptors derive from a human donor in good health.

The rearrangement joins TRBV19 to TRBJ1-1; D not resolved. CDR1 and CDR2 from the germline V gene are LNHDA and SQIVND (reference sequence). Trimming removed 5 bases from V and 0 bases from J, with 7 bases in between. The CDR3 has 13 residues. This chain's CDR3 is CASSEDMNTEAFF. DNA for the CDR3: TGTGCCAGTAGTGAAGACATGAACACTGAAGCTTTCTTT. The full variable domain, with the rest looked up from reference TRBV19 and TRBJ1-1, is DGGITQSPKYLFRKEGQNVTLSCEQNLNHDAMYWYRQDPGQGLRLIYYSQIVNDFQKGDIAEGYSVSREKKESFPLTVTSAQKNPTAFYLCASSEDMNTEAFFGQGTRLTVV.

V is TRBV6-4 and J is TRBJ2-5; D is perhaps TRBD2 (6 bases). The germline CDR1 and CDR2 sequences are MRHNA and SNTAGT. The CDR3 is 16 amino acids. V was pared by 3 bases and J by 3 bases, with 17 bases between. The CDR3 DNA sequence: TGTGCCAGCAGTGAGACGGGACTCTTGGGAAAAGAGACCCAGTACTTC. It codes for CASSETGLLGKETQYF.

V usage is TRBV6-5 and J usage is TRBJ1-1; D uncertain. V was cut by 2 bases and J by 1 base, with 5 bases left in between. CDR1 and CDR2 (germline): MNHEY, SVGAGI. This CDR3 spans 13 amino acids. In DNA form, the CDR3 reads TGTGCCAGCAGTTACGCTCCGAACACTGAAGCTTTCTTT. It specifies CASSYAPNTEAFF.

The chain uses TRBV11-2 and TRBJ2-5, with TRBD2 identical over 15 bases. Trimming cost V 4 bases and J 5 bases; bases outside gene matches: 5. The germline V gene encodes CDR1 SGHAT and CDR2 FQNNGV. The CDR3 is made up of 16 amino acids. Here the CDR3 DNA reads TGTGCCAGCAGCTGGACTAGCGGGAGGGCCCGGGAGACCCAGTACTTC. Translation gives CASSWTSGRARETQYF.

This clone was recorded only once. The CDR3 loop is CASSEVRYGRGFQETQYF. Here the CDR3 DNA reads TGTGCCAGCAGTGAGGTTAGGTATGGCAGGGGTTTTCAAGAGACCCAGTACTTC. The chain combines TRBV25-1 with TRBJ2-5; TRBD1 might be the D (6 bases). The ends were cut back, 3 bases at V and 2 bases at J, with 22 bases in the middle. CDR1 MGHDK and CDR2 SYGVNS come from the germline V gene. This CDR3 spans 18 amino acids.

In its sample, this clone was seen once. This chain joins TRBV30 and TRBJ1-2; the D gene is possibly TRBD1 (6 bases). The germline gives CDR1 GTSNPN, CDR2 SVGIG (reference sequence). This CDR3 comprises 13 residues. Trimming shortened V by 7 bases and J by 2 bases, and 14 bases separated the two germline ends. The CDR3 coding sequence is TGTGCCTCTACAGGGTATCTGAACTATGGCTACACCTTC. It specifies CASTGYLNYGYTF.

This chain joins TRBV4-1 and TRBJ2-7, with unresolved D. Per germline, CDR1 MGHRA and CDR2 YSYEKL. This CDR3 has 15 amino acids. V was pared by 0 bases and J by 0 bases, with 9 bases between. The CDR3 bases are TGCGCCAGCAGCCAAGAGGAGTTCCCCTCCTACGAGCAGTACTTC. Its protein product is CASSQEEFPSYEQYF.

Notes on this clone: Other DNA sequences from this sample encode an identical CDR3 as well. V and J are TRBV5-1 and TRBJ2-7; TRBD2 matches at 7 bases. The CDR3 has 14 residues. The germline CDR1 and CDR2 sequences are SGHRS and YFSETQ. J was trimmed by 1 base and V by 2 bases; bases with no gene match: 3. The CDR3 region is CASSLAGSSYEQYF. The CDR3 nucleotides read TGCGCCAGCAGCTTAGCGGGATCTTCCTACGAGCAGTACTTC. Complete variable domain (other parts from reference TRBV5-1 and TRBJ2-7): KAGVTQTPRYLIKTRGQQVTLSCSPISGHRSVSWYQQTPGQGLQFLFEYFSETQRNKGNFPGRFSGRQFSNSRSEMNVSTLELGDSALYLCASSLAGSSYEQYFGPGTRLTVT.